One sample yielded the 24 T cell receptor beta chains listed below, sequenced in a study of identical twins. TCRdb processed the 5' RACE reads anew with MiXCR; each CDR3 protein has one entry. The data contain a few hundred thousand distinct CDR3 sequences, roughly 13% of them singletons. Another study also made use of these data, one on yellow fever vaccine responses in identical twins.

Source material: CD4+ T cells sorted from blood. These receptors originate from a woman between 18 and 29 years old in good health.

The chain carries TRBV7-2 and TRBJ2-2; TRBD2 matches at 9 bases. The CDR3 covers 15 residues. V shed 6 bases and J 7 bases; nucleotides not matched to a gene: 9. Germline loops: CDR1 SGHTA, CDR2 FQGNSA. CDR3 DNA: TGTGCCAGCAGACCTGCGGGGGGGCTGGTCGGGGAGCTGTTTTTT. It translates to CASRPAGGLVGELFF.

This clonotype was seen a handful of times. This chain links TRBV6-5 with TRBJ2-2; TRBD1 or TRBD2 may be the D gene (5 bases each). This CDR3 comprises 14 residues. Between the trimmed V and J ends, which lost 4 bases and 7 bases, there was a span of 13 bases. Germline CDR1 reads MNHEY; CDR2 reads SVGAGI. CDR3 in DNA: TGTGCCAGCAGTTGGGGCAGCCGGGGCGGGGAGCTGTTTTTT. Protein product: CASSWGSRGGELFF.

The chain employs TRBV30 and TRBJ2-7; D tentatively fits TRBD1 or TRBD2 (5 bases each). Germline CDR1 and CDR2: GTSNPN and SVGIG (reference sequence). Trimming left V 4 bases short and J 4 bases short, with 14 bases between. The CDR3 loop spans 13 amino acids. The CDR3 DNA is TGTGCCTGGAAGAATACTGGGGGTTACGAGCAGTACTTC. This translates into CAWKNTGGYEQYF.

There are a few counts of this clonotype. The chain carries TRBV6-2 or TRBV6-3 and TRBJ2-7; 11 bases are shared with TRBD2. V trimming: 0 bases; J trimming: 3 bases; junction bases outside the gene matches: 4. CDR1 is MNHEY, CDR2 SVGEGT, per germline. CDR3 length: 16 residues. The CDR3 DNA reads as TGTGCCAGCAGTTACTCTAGCGGGAGGGTTAACTACGAGCAGTACTTC. Encoded protein: CASSYSSGRVNYEQYF.

This clonotype was seen more than once but under ten times. The V and J genes are TRBV11-2 and TRBJ2-5, with TRBD2 as a possible D gene (6 bases). V was trimmed by 0 bases and J by 4 bases, leaving 12 bases between them. The CDR3 consists of 15 residues. Germline CDR1 is SGHAT and CDR2 is FQNNGV. The CDR3 DNA reads as TGTGCCAGCAGCTTAGATCGGCGGGGCTCAGAGACCCAGTACTTC. Translation: CASSLDRRGSETQYF.

This clonotype turned up a few times. V is TRBV27 and J is TRBJ2-1, with 9 nucleotides matching TRBD2. The CDR3 runs 19 residues. Germline CDR1 is MNHEY and CDR2 is SMNVEV (reference sequence). The V segment lost 3 bases and the J segment 3 bases; nucleotides outside the gene matches: 15. The DNA for the CDR3 is TGTGCCAGCAGTTTTTTGGGACGGGTAGCGGGAGCGAACTACAATGAGCAGTTCTTC. Translation: CASSFLGRVAGANYNEQFF.

V is TRBV20-1 and J is TRBJ2-5, with D perhaps TRBD2 (6 bases). Germline V CDR1 and CDR2: DFQATT, SNEGSKA (reference sequence). The CDR3 is 14 residues long. The ends were cut back, 4 bases at V and 5 bases at J, with 17 bases in the middle. This CDR3 reads CSAKSAGSGETQYF. The CDR3 nucleotides read TGCAGTGCTAAGTCAGCGGGCTCAGGCGAGACCCAGTACTTC.

This clonotype was seen repeatedly, ten times or more. The CDR3 nucleotides read TGTGCCAGCAGCAGGACTAGCCCCACAGATACGCAGTATTTT. Translating gives CASSRTSPTDTQYF. This sequence joins TRBV7-2 and TRBJ2-3; TRBD2 matches 8 bases. The V gene end was trimmed by 5 bases and the J gene end by 2 bases; junction bases not matched to a gene: 3. The CDR3 runs to 14 residues. Germline CDR1 is SGHTA and CDR2 is FQGNSA.

This clonotype came up a few times. The chain has TRBV18 and TRBJ2-7; D is undetermined. In germline, CDR1 is KGHSH, CDR2 LQKENI. CDR3 length: 13 amino acids. Trimming left V 6 bases short and J 0 bases short, with 9 bases between. CDR3 nucleotides: TGTGCCAGCTCGGGGTCCAGCTCCTACGAGCAGTACTTC. Translated: CASSGSSSYEQYF.

This clonotype was seen more than once but under ten times. This chain uses TRBV10-2 with TRBJ2-1, with D maybe TRBD2 (6 bases). V was cut by 8 bases and J by 5 bases, with 16 bases left in between. The CDR3 length is 14 residues. Germline V gene sequence: CDR1 WSHSY, CDR2 SAAADI. The DNA of the CDR3 is TGCGCCAGCTCTAACTGGGGGGACCACAATGAGCAGTTCTTC. Amino acid sequence: CASSNWGDHNEQFF.

This clonotype was detected only a few times. The chain recombines TRBV14 with TRBJ1-2; 7 nucleotides align to TRBD1. The CDR3 has 16 amino acids. With V trimmed by 4 bases and J by 6 bases, 14 bases remained unmatched. Per germline, CDR1 SGHDN and CDR2 FVKESK. CDR3 protein: CASSPYPGQPLDGYTF. The CDR3 coding sequence is TGTGCCAGCAGCCCTTACCCGGGACAGCCCTTGGATGGCTACACCTTC.

This clonotype was observed a few times. The chain combines TRBV7-9 with TRBJ2-5; 9 bases match TRBD1. The CDR3 runs to 15 residues. The ends lost 3 bases at V and 4 bases at J; junction bases unmatched: 6. The germline gives CDR1 SEHNR, CDR2 FQNEAQ (reference sequence). Written as DNA, the CDR3 is TGTGCCAGCAGCTTTCGACAGGGGGTCAGAGAGACCCAGTACTTC. Its translation is CASSFRQGVRETQYF.

The chain has TRBV29-1 and TRBJ2-7; D not resolved. The length of the CDR3 is 12 residues. The V gene lost 1 base and the J gene lost 2 bases, with 6 bases spanning the gap. CDR1 SQVTM and CDR2 ANQGSEA come from the germline V gene. Written as DNA, the CDR3 is TGCAGCGTTGAAGGCAGTACCTACGAGCAGTACTTC. It specifies CSVEGSTYEQYF.

The rearrangement links TRBV6-2 or TRBV6-3 to TRBJ1-5; 10 nucleotides match TRBD1. This CDR3 is built from 16 residues. CDR1 is MNHEY, CDR2 SVGEGT, per germline. The ends lost 10 bases at V and 4 bases at J; junction bases unmatched: 13. As DNA, the CDR3 is TGTGCCACCGGGGGACAGGGGTTAAGACTGAATCAGCCCCAGCATTTT. It is translated as CATGGQGLRLNQPQHF.

This clonotype was counted a few times. The chain joins TRBV6-5 to TRBJ2-3; the D gene is possibly TRBD2 (5 bases). In germline, CDR1 is MNHEY, CDR2 SVGAGI. Between the trimmed V and J ends, which lost 1 base and 2 bases, there was a span of 10 bases. This CDR3 has 15 amino acids. The CDR3 DNA reads as TGTGCCAGCAGTTACTATAGGACTTTCACAGATACGCAGTATTTT. The encoded protein is CASSYYRTFTDTQYF.

This clonotype was seen a few times. CDR3 sequence reads: CASSFRAVGEKLFF. The CDR3, as DNA: TGTGCCAGCAGTTTTAGGGCGGTGGGTGAAAAACTGTTTTTT. V gene TRBV27 combines with J gene TRBJ1-4; D unresolved. Trimming stripped 3 bases from V and 7 bases from J, with 12 bases between. The CDR3 is 14 residues long. CDR1 and CDR2 (germline): MNHEY, SMNVEV (reference sequence).

This clonotype appeared a few times. V gene TRBV11-1 combines with J gene TRBJ2-1; TRBD1 matches 7 bases. Germline V gene sequence: CDR1 SGHAT, CDR2 FQDESV (reference sequence). V was pared by 5 bases and J by 4 bases, with 5 bases of the junction left unmatched. This CDR3 is built from 14 residues. The CDR3 coding sequence is TGTGCCAGCAGCGTTGACAGGGTTTACAATGAGCAGTTCTTC. Translating gives CASSVDRVYNEQFF. The variable domain in full, completed from reference TRBV11-1 and TRBJ2-1, reads EAEVAQSPRYKITEKSQAVAFWCDPISGHATLYWYRQILGQGPELLVQFQDESVVDDSQLPKDRFSAERLKGVDSTLKIQPAELGDSAMYLCASSVDRVYNEQFFGPGTRLTVL.

This clonotype showed up just a few times. V usage is TRBV7-8 and J usage is TRBJ1-5; 9 bases match TRBD1. The CDR3 sequence is 13 residues long. V gave up 8 bases and J gave up 5 bases; unmatched junction bases: 4. Germline values: CDR1 SGHVS, CDR2 FQNEAQ. CDR3 residues: CASGWTGDQPQHF. CDR3 DNA sequence: TGTGCCAGCGGATGGACAGGGGATCAGCCCCAGCATTTT.

J is TRBJ2-1 and V is TRBV4-1, with 10 bases fitting TRBD2. The V and J ends lost 1 base and 5 bases, in that order; junction bases with no gene match: 5. Germline V gives CDR1 MGHRA, CDR2 YSYEKL. CDR3 length: 16 amino acids. The CDR3 DNA is TGCGCCAGCAGCCAAGTAGCGGGAGGTCGGGACAATGAGCAGTTCTTC. This sequence encodes CASSQVAGGRDNEQFF.

This clonotype has only a few counts. The chain couples TRBV9 to TRBJ1-4; possible D gene TRBD1, 5 bases. CDR1 SGDLS and CDR2 YYNGEE come from the germline V gene. The CDR3 has 16 amino acids. V lost 0 bases and J lost 5, with 14 bases in between. The CDR3 region is CASSVDGRAGNEKLFF. The CDR3 DNA reads TGTGCCAGCAGCGTAGACGGGAGGGCAGGGAATGAAAAACTGTTTTTT. Drawing the rest from reference TRBV9 and TRBJ1-4, the complete variable domain is DSGVTQTPKHLITATGQRVTLRCSPRSGDLSVYWYQQSLDQGLQFLIQYYNGEERAKGNILERFSAQQFPDLHSELNLSSLELGDSALYFCASSVDGRAGNEKLFFGSGTQLSVL.

This clonotype occurred a few times. The chain joins TRBV28 to TRBJ1-5; D unclear. The germline V gene encodes CDR1 MDHEN and CDR2 SYDVKM. The ends were cut back, 7 bases at V and 5 bases at J, with 15 bases in the middle. This CDR3 comprises 14 residues. The CDR3 reads CASTSWGVYQPQHF. CDR3 sequence (DNA): TGTGCCAGCACCTCTTGGGGTGTTTATCAGCCCCAGCATTTT.

Only a few counts were recorded for this clonotype. The chain employs TRBV5-8 and TRBJ2-3; 8 bases match TRBD2. The CDR3 length is 16 residues. Trimming at V came to 1 base and at J to 6 bases, leaving 10 bases not matched to a gene. Germline assignment: CDR1 SGHTS and CDR2 YDEGEE. The CDR3 bases are TGTGCCAGCAGCTTGCTCTCCGGGGGGGGTACGGATACGCAGTATTTT. Amino acid sequence: CASSLLSGGGTDTQYF.

The chain is built from TRBV5-1 and TRBJ2-7; D remains ambiguous. This CDR3 has 12 residues. Germline assignment: CDR1 SGHRS and CDR2 YFSETQ. The V and J ends lost 1 base and 5 bases respectively, with 7 bases between them. The CDR3 sequence: CASSLRDNEQYF. CDR3 bases: TGCGCCAGCAGCTTGCGAGACAACGAGCAGTACTTC.

The CDR3 spells CASSALPGQGEQYF. The CDR3 DNA reads as TGTGCCAGCAGCGCATTACCGGGACAGGGGGAGCAGTACTTC. The genes are TRBV5-5 and TRBJ2-7; 10 nucleotides line up with TRBD1. Per germline, CDR1 SGHKS and CDR2 YYEKEE (reference sequence). This CDR3 has 14 residues. Trimming cost V 4 bases and J 7 bases; bases outside gene matches: 8.